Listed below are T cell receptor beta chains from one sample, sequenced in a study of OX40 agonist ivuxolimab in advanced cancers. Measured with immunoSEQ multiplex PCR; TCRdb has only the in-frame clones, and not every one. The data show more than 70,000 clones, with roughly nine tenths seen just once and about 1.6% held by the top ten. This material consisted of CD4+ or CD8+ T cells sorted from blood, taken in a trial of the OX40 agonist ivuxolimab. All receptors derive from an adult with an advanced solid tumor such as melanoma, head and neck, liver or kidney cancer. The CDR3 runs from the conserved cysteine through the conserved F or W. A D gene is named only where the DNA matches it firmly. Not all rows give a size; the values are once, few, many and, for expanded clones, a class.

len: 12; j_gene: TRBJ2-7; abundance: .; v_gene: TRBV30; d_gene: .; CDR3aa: CAWSDLAYEQYF; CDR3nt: TGTGCCTGGTCGGACCTCGCCTACGAGCAGTACTTC
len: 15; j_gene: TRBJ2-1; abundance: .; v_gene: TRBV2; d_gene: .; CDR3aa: CASSDFPGPGNEQFF; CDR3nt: TGTGCCAGCAGTGATTTCCCGGGGCCGGGGAATGAGCAGTTCTTC
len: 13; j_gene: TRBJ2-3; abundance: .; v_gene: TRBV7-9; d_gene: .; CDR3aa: CASSLAQVDTQYF; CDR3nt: TGTGCCAGCAGCTTAGCGCAAGTGGATACGCAGTATTTT
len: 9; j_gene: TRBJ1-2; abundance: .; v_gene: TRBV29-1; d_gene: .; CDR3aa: CSVEDSNGF; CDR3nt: TGCAGCGTTGAAGATTCGAACGGCTTC
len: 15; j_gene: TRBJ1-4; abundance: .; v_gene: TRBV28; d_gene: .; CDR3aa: CASTISDRRGEKLFF; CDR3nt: TGTGCCAGCACCATCAGTGACAGGCGGGGTGAAAAACTGTTTTTT
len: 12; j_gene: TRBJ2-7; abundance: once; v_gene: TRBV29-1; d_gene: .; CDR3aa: CSVAGPSYEQYF; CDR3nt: TGCAGCGTTGCAGGCCCCTCCTACGAGCAGTACTTC
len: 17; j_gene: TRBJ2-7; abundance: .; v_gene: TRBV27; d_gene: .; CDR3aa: CASSLSLSGTETYEQYF; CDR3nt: TGTGCCAGCAGTTTATCGTTATCAGGGACCGAGACCTACGAGCAGTACTTC
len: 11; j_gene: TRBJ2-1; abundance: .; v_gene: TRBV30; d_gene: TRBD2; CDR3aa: CAWSVGGSSFF; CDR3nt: TGTGCCTGGAGTGTAGGCGGGAGCTCGTTCTTC
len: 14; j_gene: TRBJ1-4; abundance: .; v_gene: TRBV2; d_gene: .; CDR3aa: CASKGGTTNEKLFF; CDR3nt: TGTGCCAGCAAGGGGGGGACTACTAATGAAAAACTGTTTTTT
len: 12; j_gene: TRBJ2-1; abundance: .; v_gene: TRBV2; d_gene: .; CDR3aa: CASSGLSNEQFF; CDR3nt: TGTGCCAGCAGTGGACTCAGCAATGAGCAGTTCTTC
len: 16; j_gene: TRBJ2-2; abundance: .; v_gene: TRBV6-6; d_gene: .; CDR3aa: CASSYSSRGSTGELFF; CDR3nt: TGTGCCAGCAGTTACTCTTCTAGGGGTAGCACCGGGGAGCTGTTTTTT
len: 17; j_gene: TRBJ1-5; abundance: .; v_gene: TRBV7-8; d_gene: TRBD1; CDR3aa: CASSPMNRGVDNQPQHF; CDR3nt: TGTGCCAGCAGCCCGATGAACAGGGGGGTCGACAATCAGCCCCAGCATTTT
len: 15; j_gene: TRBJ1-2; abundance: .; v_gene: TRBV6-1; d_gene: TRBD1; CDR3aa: CASSARTGGIYGYTF; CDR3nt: TGTGCCAGCAGTGCCAGGACAGGGGGAATCTATGGCTACACCTTC
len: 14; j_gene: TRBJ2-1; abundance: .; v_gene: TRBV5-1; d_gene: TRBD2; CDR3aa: CASSLGQTSSEQFF; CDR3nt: TGCGCCAGCAGCTTGGGACAGACTAGCAGTGAGCAGTTCTTC
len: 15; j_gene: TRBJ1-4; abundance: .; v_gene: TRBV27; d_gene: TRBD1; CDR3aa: CASSLSWRGQEKLFF; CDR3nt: TGTGCCAGCAGTTTATCGTGGAGGGGGCAGGAAAAACTGTTTTTT
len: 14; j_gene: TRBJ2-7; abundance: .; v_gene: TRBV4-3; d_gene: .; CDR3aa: CASSQDRWINEQYF; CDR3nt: TGCGCCAGCAGCCAAGACCGTTGGATTAACGAGCAGTACTTC
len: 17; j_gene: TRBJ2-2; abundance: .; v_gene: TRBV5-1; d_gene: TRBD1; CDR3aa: CASSPQGTGGHTGELFF; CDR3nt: TGCGCCAGCAGCCCTCAAGGGACAGGGGGGCACACCGGGGAGCTGTTTTTT
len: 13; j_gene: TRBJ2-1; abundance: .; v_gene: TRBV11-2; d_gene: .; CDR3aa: CASSLTDSSWQFF; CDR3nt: TGTGCCAGCAGCTTAACGGACAGTTCGTGGCAGTTCTTC
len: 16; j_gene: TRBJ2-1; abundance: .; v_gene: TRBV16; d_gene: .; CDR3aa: CASSPLVGAGNNEQFF; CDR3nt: TGTGCCAGCAGCCCATTAGTCGGGGCGGGAAACAATGAGCAGTTCTTC
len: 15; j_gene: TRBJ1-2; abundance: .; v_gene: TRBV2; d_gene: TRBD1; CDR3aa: CASMSEGQGAGGYTF; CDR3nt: TGTGCCAGCATGTCGGAGGGACAGGGGGCGGGTGGCTACACCTTC
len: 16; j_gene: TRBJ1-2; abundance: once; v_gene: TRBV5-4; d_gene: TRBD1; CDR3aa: CASSPGPGTGGDGYTF; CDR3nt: TGTGCCAGCAGCCCGGGCCCCGGGACAGGGGGCGATGGCTACACCTTC
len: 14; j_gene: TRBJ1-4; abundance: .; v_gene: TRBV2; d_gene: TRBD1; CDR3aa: CASRTGTGDEKLFF; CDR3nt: TGTGCCAGCAGAACCGGGACAGGGGATGAAAAACTGTTTTTT
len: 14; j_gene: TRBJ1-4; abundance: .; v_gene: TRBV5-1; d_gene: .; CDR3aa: CASSLGQVGEKLFF; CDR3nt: TGCGCCAGCAGCTTGGGACAGGTGGGGGAAAAACTGTTTTTT
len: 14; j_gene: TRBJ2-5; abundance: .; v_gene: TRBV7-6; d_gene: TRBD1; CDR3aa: CASTDRGPRETQYF; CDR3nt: TGTGCCAGCACGGACAGGGGGCCTCGGGAGACCCAGTACTTC
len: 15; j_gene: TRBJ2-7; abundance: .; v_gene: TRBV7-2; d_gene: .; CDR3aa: CASSLWSGFSYEQYF; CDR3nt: TGTGCCAGCAGCTTATGGTCAGGGTTCTCCTACGAGCAGTACTTC
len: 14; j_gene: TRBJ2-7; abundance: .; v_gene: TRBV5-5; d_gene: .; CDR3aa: CASSRRQGINEQYF; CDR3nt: TGTGCCAGCAGCAGACGACAAGGAATTAACGAGCAGTACTTC
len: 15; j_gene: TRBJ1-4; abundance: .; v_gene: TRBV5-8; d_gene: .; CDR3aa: CASSLRGLTNEKLFF; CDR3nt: TGTGCCAGCAGTCTCAGGGGATTAACTAATGAAAAACTGTTTTTT
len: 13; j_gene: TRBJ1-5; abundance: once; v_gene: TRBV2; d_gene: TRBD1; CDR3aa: CASTRAGGQPQHF; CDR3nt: TGTGCCAGCACTCGGGCAGGGGGGCAGCCCCAGCATTTT
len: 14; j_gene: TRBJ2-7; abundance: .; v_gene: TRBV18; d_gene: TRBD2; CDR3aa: CASSPATGGREQYF; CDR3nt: TGTGCCAGCTCACCAGCAACGGGAGGGAGGGAGCAGTACTTC